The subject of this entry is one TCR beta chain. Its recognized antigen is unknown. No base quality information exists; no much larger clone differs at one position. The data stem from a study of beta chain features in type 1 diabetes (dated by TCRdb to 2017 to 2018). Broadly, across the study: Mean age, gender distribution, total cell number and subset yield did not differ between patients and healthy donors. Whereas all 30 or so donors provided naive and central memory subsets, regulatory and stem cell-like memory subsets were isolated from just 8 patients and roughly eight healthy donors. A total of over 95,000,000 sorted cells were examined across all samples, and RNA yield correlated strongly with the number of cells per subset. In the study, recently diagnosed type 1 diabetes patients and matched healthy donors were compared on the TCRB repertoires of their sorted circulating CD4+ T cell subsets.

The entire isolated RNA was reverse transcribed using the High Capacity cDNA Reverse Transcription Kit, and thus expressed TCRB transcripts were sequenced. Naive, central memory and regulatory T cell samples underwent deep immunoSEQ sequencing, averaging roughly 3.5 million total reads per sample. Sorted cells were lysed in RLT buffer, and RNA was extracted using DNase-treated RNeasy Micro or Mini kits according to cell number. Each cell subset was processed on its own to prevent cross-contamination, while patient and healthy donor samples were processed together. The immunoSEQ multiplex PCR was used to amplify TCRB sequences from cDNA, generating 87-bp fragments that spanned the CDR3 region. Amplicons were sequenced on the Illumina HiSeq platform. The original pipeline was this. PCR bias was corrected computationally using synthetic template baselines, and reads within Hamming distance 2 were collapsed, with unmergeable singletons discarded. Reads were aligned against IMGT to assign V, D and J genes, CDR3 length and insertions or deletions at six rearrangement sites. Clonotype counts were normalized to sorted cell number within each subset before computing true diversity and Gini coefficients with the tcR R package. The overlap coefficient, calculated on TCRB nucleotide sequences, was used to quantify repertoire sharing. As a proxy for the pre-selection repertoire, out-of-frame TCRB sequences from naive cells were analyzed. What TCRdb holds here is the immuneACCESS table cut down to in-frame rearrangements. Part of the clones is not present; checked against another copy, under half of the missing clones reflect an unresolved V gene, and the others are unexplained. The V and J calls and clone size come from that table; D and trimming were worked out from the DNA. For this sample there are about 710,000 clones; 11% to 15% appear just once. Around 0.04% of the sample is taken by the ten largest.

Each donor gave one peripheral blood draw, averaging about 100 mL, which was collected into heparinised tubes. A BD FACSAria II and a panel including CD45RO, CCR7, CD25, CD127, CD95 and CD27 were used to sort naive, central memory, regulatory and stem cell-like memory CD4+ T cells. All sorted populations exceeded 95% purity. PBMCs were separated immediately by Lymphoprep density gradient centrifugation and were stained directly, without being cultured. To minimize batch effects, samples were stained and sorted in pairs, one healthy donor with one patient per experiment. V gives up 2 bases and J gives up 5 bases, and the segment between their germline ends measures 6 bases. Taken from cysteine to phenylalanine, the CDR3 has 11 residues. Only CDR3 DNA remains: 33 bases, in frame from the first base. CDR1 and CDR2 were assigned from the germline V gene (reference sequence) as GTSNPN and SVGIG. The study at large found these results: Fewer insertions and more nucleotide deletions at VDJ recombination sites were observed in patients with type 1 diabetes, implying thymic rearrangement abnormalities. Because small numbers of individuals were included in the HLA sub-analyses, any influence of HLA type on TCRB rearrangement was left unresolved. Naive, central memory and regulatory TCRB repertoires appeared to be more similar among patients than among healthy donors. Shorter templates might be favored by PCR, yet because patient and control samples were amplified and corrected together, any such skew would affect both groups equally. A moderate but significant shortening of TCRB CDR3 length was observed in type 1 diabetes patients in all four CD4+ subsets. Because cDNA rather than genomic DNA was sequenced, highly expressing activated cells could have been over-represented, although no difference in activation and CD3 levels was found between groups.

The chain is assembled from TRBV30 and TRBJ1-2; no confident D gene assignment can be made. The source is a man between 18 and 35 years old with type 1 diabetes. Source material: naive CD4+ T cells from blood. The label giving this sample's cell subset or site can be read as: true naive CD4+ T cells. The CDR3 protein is CAWSNGYGYTF. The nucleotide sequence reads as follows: TGTGCCTGGAGTAATGGGTATGGCTACACCTTC.